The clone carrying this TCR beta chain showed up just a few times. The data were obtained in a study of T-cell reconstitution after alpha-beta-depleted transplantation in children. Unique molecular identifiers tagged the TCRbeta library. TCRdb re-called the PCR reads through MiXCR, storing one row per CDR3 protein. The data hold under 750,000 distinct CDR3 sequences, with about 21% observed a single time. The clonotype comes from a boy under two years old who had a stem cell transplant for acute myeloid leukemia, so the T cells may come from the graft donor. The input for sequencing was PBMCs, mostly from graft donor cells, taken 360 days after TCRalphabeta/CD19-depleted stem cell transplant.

CDR3 protein: CASSLIQGAAYF. The DNA of the CDR3 is TGTGCCAGCAGTTTAATCCAGGGGGCCGCTTACTTC. V and J are TRBV12-3 or TRBV12-4 and TRBJ2-7; the match to TRBD1 covers 8 bases. CDR3 size: 12 residues. V shed 2 bases, J shed 13 bases, and the junction held 7 bases outside the gene matches.